This TCR beta chain was identified during a study of blood T cell repertoires in COVID-19. In the study overall: COVID-19 samples from acute and convalescent phases originated in the United States, Italy and Spain.

Authors' methods: By means of reference gene primer amplification, nucleated cell counts were estimated. Using immunoSEQ multiplex PCR, the repertoire was profiled, and TCRdb retains in-frame clones only, with some absent. V, J and clone size were drawn from that table, and D and trimming were deduced from the DNA. In the table there are 200,000 to 300,000 clones, around 86% of which are singletons. The CDR3 totals 16 residues. Germline V gene sequence: CDR1 MNHNS, CDR2 SASEGT. V was trimmed by 0 bases and J by 4 bases, leaving 13 bases between them. The source material was peripheral blood. This receptor was identified in a woman under 40 who had recovered from COVID-19. The chain links TRBV6-1 to TRBJ1-5; TRBD1 is a possible D gene (6 bases). Here the CDR3 reads CASSEATGGSNQPQHF. In DNA, the CDR3 is TGTGCCAGCAGTGAAGCGACAGGCGGGTCTAATCAGCCCCAGCATTTT.